A selection of T cell receptor beta chains follows, all from one sample in a study of T cell responses to AZD1222 COVID-19 vaccine. Profiled with immunoSEQ multiplex PCR; TCRdb holds only in-frame clones, not every one. The sample lists some 130,000 clones, roughly nine tenths seen once, with just over 2.5% in the top ten. Here the sequenced sample was peripheral blood, taken 28 days after the second AZD1222 dose. The receptors were gathered from an adult who received the AZD1222 COVID-19 vaccine. The CDR3 runs from the conserved cysteine through the conserved F or W. D genes are given only for firm matches. Rows may omit the clone size; those that give it use once, few, many or a size class.

size: -; V: TRBV5-6; D: -; J: TRBJ1-2; DNA: TGTGCCAGCAGCTTGAAGAGTGATCCGGGCTATGGCTACACCTTC; CDR3: CASSLKSDPGYGYTF
size: once; V: TRBV19; D: -; J: TRBJ2-7; DNA: TGTGCCAGTAGCTATGGGTCCAGCTACGAGCAGTACTTC; CDR3: CASSYGSSYEQYF
size: once; V: TRBV2; D: -; J: TRBJ1-1; DNA: TGTGCCAGCAGTGCCCTGACATTTGTTGGCACTGAAGCTTTCTTT; CDR3: CASSALTFVGTEAFF
size: -; V: TRBV6-5; D: -; J: TRBJ1-1; DNA: TGTGCCAGCAGTTACGCAGGGTCGCACACTGAAGCTTTCTTT; CDR3: CASSYAGSHTEAFF
size: -; V: TRBV12-5; D: TRBD2; J: TRBJ2-5; DNA: TGTGCTAGTGCCCCGGTAGGCACTAGCGGGGTGGAGACCCAGTACTTC; CDR3: CASAPVGTSGVETQYF
size: few; V: TRBV7-6; D: TRBD1; J: TRBJ2-3; DNA: TGTGCCAGCAGTCCCGGGACAGGGGGCGCGATCACAGATACGCAGTATTTT; CDR3: CASSPGTGGAITDTQYF
size: -; V: TRBV2; D: TRBD1; J: TRBJ2-3; DNA: TGTGCCAGCAGTGAAGACAGGGGGAACACAGATACGCAGTATTTT; CDR3: CASSEDRGNTDTQYF
size: -; V: TRBV4-3; D: -; J: TRBJ1-6; DNA: TGCGCCAGCAGTCCCGGGACAACTTATAATTCACCCCTCCACTTT; CDR3: CASSPGTTYNSPLHF
size: -; V: TRBV18; D: TRBD1; J: TRBJ1-6; DNA: TGTGCCAGCTCGCCTGAACAGGGGTCAAATTCACCCCTCCACTTT; CDR3: CASSPEQGSNSPLHF
size: -; V: TRBV4-1; D: -; J: TRBJ2-2; DNA: TGCGCCAGCAGCCAAGATGGGCCGAACACCGGGGAGCTGTTTTTT; CDR3: CASSQDGPNTGELFF
size: once; V: TRBV5-1; D: -; J: TRBJ1-3; DNA: TGCGCCAGCAGCTTGGAAGGCACCCCGGGCGCTGGAAACACCATATATTTT; CDR3: CASSLEGTPGAGNTIYF
size: few; V: TRBV9; D: -; J: TRBJ2-1; DNA: TGTGCCAGCAGCGCCGGGACGGTCTACAATGAGCAGTTCTTC; CDR3: CASSAGTVYNEQFF
size: -; V: TRBV7-9; D: -; J: TRBJ2-5; DNA: TGTGCCAGCAGGTCCGGGACGTATCAAGAGACCCAGTACTTC; CDR3: CASRSGTYQETQYF
size: -; V: TRBV12-3/TRBV12-4; D: -; J: TRBJ1-1; DNA: TGTGCCAGCAGTTTAAGGCGTCCCACTGAAGCTTTCTTT; CDR3: CASSLRRPTEAFF
size: -; V: TRBV6-2/TRBV6-3; D: TRBD1; J: TRBJ1-6; DNA: TGTGCCAGCAGTTACTTGCCGGGACAGGGAAGAGTCATCGGGAGTTCACCCCTCCACTTT; CDR3: CASSYLPGQGRVIGSSPLHF
size: -; V: TRBV5-5; D: -; J: TRBJ1-1; DNA: TGTGCCAGCGGACTTCCAAATCAGGGTGGTGGCCCGGTAGCTTTCTTT; CDR3: CASGLPNQGGGPVAFF
size: -; V: TRBV7-9; D: -; J: TRBJ1-4; DNA: TGTGCCAGCAGCTTACAACGAGCGGGAAACGAAAAACTGTTTTTT; CDR3: CASSLQRAGNEKLFF